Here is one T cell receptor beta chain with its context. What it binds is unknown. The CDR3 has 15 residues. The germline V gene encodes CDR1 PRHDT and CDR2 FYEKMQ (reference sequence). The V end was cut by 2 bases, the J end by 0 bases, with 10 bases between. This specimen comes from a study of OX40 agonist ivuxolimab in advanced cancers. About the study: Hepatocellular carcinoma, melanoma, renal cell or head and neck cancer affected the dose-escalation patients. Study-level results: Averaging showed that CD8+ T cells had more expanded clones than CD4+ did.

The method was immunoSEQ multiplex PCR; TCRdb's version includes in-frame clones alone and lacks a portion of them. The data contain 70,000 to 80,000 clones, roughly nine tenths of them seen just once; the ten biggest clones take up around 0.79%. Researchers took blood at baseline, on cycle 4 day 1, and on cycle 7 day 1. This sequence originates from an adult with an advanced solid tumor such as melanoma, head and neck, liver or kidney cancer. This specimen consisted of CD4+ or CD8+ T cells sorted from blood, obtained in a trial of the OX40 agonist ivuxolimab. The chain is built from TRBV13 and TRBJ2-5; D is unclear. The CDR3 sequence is CASSLSSLYQETQYF. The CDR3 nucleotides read TGTGCCAGCAGCTTAAGTTCATTGTACCAAGAGACCCAGTACTTC.